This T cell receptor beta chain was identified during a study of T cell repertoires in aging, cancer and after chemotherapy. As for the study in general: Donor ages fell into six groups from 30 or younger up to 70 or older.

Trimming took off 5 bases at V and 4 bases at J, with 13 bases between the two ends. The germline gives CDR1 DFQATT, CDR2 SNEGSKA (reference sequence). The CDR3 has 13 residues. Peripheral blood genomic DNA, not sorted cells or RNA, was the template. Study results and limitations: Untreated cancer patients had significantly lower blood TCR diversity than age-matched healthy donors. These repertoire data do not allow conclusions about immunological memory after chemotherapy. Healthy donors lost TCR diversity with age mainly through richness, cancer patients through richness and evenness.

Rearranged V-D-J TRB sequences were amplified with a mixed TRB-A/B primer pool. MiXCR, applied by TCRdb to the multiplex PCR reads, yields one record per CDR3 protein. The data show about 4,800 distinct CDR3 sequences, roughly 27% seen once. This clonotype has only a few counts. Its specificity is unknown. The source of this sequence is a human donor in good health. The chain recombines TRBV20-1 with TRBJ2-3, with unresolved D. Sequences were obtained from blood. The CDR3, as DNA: TGCAGTGCTGGATTGTCCTTCTCAGATACGCAGTATTTT. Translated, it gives CSAGLSFSDTQYF.